A selection of T cell receptor beta chains follows, all from one sample in a study of Ad26.COV2.S vaccination and SARS-CoV-2 variants. Using immunoSEQ multiplex PCR, the repertoire was profiled, and TCRdb retains in-frame clones only, with some absent. The sample has about 410,000 clones, roughly 90% seen once; the top ten hold 1.5% to 2%. The material was peripheral blood, obtained in a trial of Ad26.COV2.S vaccine versus placebo. The receptor set was obtained from a person aged 18 to 59 who received the Ad26.COV2.S COVID-19 vaccine or a placebo. CDR3s include the opening cysteine and the closing phenylalanine or tryptophan. D genes are given only for firm matches. Part of the rows lack a size; the others show once, few, many or a class for expanded clones.

size: once; D: .; J: TRBJ1-1; V: TRBV6-2/TRBV6-3; DNA: TGTGCCAGCAGTTACTACAAACCGGGGTCGACTGAAGCTTTCTTT; CDR3: CASSYYKPGSTEAFF
size: .; D: TRBD1; J: TRBJ2-1; V: TRBV5-1; DNA: TGCGCCAGCAGCTTGGGGGGGACAGGGTTCGATGAGCAGTTCTTC; CDR3: CASSLGGTGFDEQFF
size: .; D: .; J: TRBJ1-3; V: TRBV30; DNA: TGTGCCTGGAGTCTCGGACACTTTAAGAATGGAAACACCATATATTTT; CDR3: CAWSLGHFKNGNTIYF
size: .; D: .; J: TRBJ2-2; V: TRBV10-3; DNA: TGTGCCATCAGGGATTACGGGAGAGCGGAGACCGGGGAGCTGTTTTTT; CDR3: CAIRDYGRAETGELFF
size: once; D: .; J: TRBJ1-1; V: TRBV11-2; DNA: TGTGCCAGCAGCTTAAGTCAGGTGAACACTGAAGCTTTCTTT; CDR3: CASSLSQVNTEAFF
size: .; D: .; J: TRBJ2-6; V: TRBV28; DNA: TGTGCCAGCAGTTCCGTTTGGAACGGGGCTGGGGCCAACGTCCTGACTTTC; CDR3: CASSSVWNGAGANVLTF
size: .; D: .; J: TRBJ1-5; V: TRBV3-1/TRBV3-2; DNA: TGTGCCAGCAGCCAAGCCGGGGGCGGCGATCAGCCCCAGCATTTT; CDR3: CASSQAGGGDQPQHF
size: .; D: .; J: TRBJ1-2; V: TRBV10-3; DNA: TGTGCCATCAGTGAGTCGATGGGCAGGGCTGCTAACTATGGCTACACCTTC; CDR3: CAISESMGRAANYGYTF
size: .; D: .; J: TRBJ2-7; V: TRBV6-6; DNA: TGTGCCAGCATGGTTTCCGCACCAGGGTTAGGGTACGAGCAGTACTTC; CDR3: CASMVSAPGLGYEQYF
size: .; D: .; J: TRBJ2-3; V: TRBV6-6; DNA: TGTGCCAGCAGTCCTAACCTTCCCGCGACTAGCACAGATACGCAGTATTTT; CDR3: CASSPNLPATSTDTQYF
size: .; D: .; J: TRBJ1-2; V: TRBV7-3; DNA: TGTGCCAGCAGCTTGGGAGGGGCTGGGTTGGATGGCTACACCTTC; CDR3: CASSLGGAGLDGYTF
size: .; D: .; J: TRBJ2-7; V: TRBV3-1/TRBV3-2; DNA: TGTGCCAGCAGCCCGCAGGTTATCTCCTACGAGCAGTACTTC; CDR3: CASSPQVISYEQYF
size: .; D: .; J: TRBJ2-1; V: TRBV5-1; DNA: TGCGCCAGCAGCTTCGACGCTCGGGCCTACAATGAGCAGTTCTTC; CDR3: CASSFDARAYNEQFF
size: .; D: TRBD2; J: TRBJ2-1; V: TRBV5-1; DNA: TGCGCCAGCAGCTCATACCCCGGGACTAGTCCCAATGAGCAGTTCTTC; CDR3: CASSSYPGTSPNEQFF
size: .; D: TRBD1; J: TRBJ2-4; V: TRBV2; DNA: TGTGCCAGCAGTGAAACAGGGGGCGGAAACATTCAGTACTTC; CDR3: CASSETGGGNIQYF
size: .; D: TRBD1; J: TRBJ1-2; V: TRBV28; DNA: TGTGCCAGCATTTCCCCCGGGACAGAAGGTCCCTATGGCTACACCTTC; CDR3: CASISPGTEGPYGYTF
size: .; D: TRBD1; J: TRBJ1-1; V: TRBV10-3; DNA: TGTGCCATCAGTGCCCGACAGGGTTTAAAGACTGAAGCTTTCTTT; CDR3: CAISARQGLKTEAFF
size: once; D: TRBD2; J: TRBJ2-3; V: TRBV5-1; DNA: TGCGCCCGACCCGGACTAGCGAGCGGACGCACAGATACGCAGTATTTT; CDR3: CARPGLASGRTDTQYF
size: .; D: .; J: TRBJ2-5; V: TRBV6-2/TRBV6-3; DNA: TGTGCCAGCAGCCCCGGACCGTACCAAGAGACCCAGTACTTC; CDR3: CASSPGPYQETQYF
size: .; D: TRBD1; J: TRBJ1-2; V: TRBV5-1; DNA: TGCGCCAGCAGCCTGACAGGGCTCTATGGCTACACCTTC; CDR3: CASSLTGLYGYTF
size: .; D: .; J: TRBJ2-1; V: TRBV5-6; DNA: TGTGCCAGCAGCTTACGACTCGACTCCTACAATGAGCAGTTCTTC; CDR3: CASSLRLDSYNEQFF
size: .; D: .; J: TRBJ1-1; V: TRBV5-1; DNA: TGCGCCAGCAGCTTGGTTTACCGGGGCAGGGGAGACACTGAAGCTTTCTTT; CDR3: CASSLVYRGRGDTEAFF
size: .; D: .; J: TRBJ1-6; V: TRBV30; DNA: TGTGCCTGGAGTGCCTTGAACGGACCCCTCCACTTT; CDR3: CAWSALNGPLHF
size: once; D: .; J: TRBJ1-5; V: TRBV28; DNA: TGTGCCAGCAGTTCCTGGACAAACAGCAATCAGCCCCAGCATTTT; CDR3: CASSSWTNSNQPQHF
size: .; D: TRBD1; J: TRBJ1-2; V: TRBV3-1/TRBV3-2; DNA: TGTGCCAGCAGCCGAGGACAGGGAGGGGGCTACACCTTC; CDR3: CASSRGQGGGYTF
size: .; D: .; J: TRBJ2-5; V: TRBV28; DNA: TGTGCCAGCAGTTTGGGAAATCGCCCTCAGTACTTC; CDR3: CASSLGNRPQYF
size: .; D: TRBD2; J: TRBJ2-2; V: TRBV4-1; DNA: TGCGCCAGCAGCCAGGGAACCGGGACTAGTTTTACCGGGGAGCTGTTTTTT; CDR3: CASSQGTGTSFTGELFF
size: once; D: .; J: TRBJ1-2; V: TRBV23-1; DNA: TGCGCCAGCAGTCGGCCGGGACAAGTATTTATTGCTAACTATGGCTACACCTTC; CDR3: CASSRPGQVFIANYGYTF
size: .; D: .; J: TRBJ1-1; V: TRBV2; DNA: TGTGCCAGCAGTAAACTCGAACGCGGAGGGGGGATCCGGACAGCGAACACTGAAGCTTTCTTT; CDR3: CASSKLERGGGIRTANTEAFF
size: once; D: .; J: TRBJ2-1; V: TRBV5-8; DNA: TGTGCCAGCAGCCGCCGCGACAGCTCCTACAATGAGCAGTTCTTC; CDR3: CASSRRDSSYNEQFF
size: .; D: .; J: TRBJ2-2; V: TRBV28; DNA: TGTGCCAGCAGTCGGACTGATAACACCGGGGAGCTGTTTTTT; CDR3: CASSRTDNTGELFF
size: .; D: TRBD1; J: TRBJ2-7; V: TRBV19; DNA: TGTGCCAGTAGTACCCGGACAGGGAACGAGCAGTACTTC; CDR3: CASSTRTGNEQYF
size: .; D: TRBD1; J: TRBJ2-2; V: TRBV18; DNA: TGTGCCAGCTCAGAGCCGGGACAGAGGACCGGGGAGCTGTTTTTT; CDR3: CASSEPGQRTGELFF
size: .; D: TRBD2; J: TRBJ2-2; V: TRBV3-1/TRBV3-2; DNA: TGTGCCAGCAGCCAAGTTTCCAGCGGGACGAGAACCGGGGAGCTGTTTTTT; CDR3: CASSQVSSGTRTGELFF
size: .; D: .; J: TRBJ2-1; V: TRBV7-3; DNA: TGTGCCAGCAGCCGGGGAGACAATGAGCAGTTCTTC; CDR3: CASSRGDNEQFF
size: .; D: .; J: TRBJ1-1; V: TRBV5-1; DNA: TGCGCCAGCAGCTTGAAGGGCCCTCAGGGGAACACTGAAGCTTTCTTT; CDR3: CASSLKGPQGNTEAFF
size: .; D: TRBD1; J: TRBJ2-5; V: TRBV30; DNA: TGTGCCTGGAGGGACAGGGGACAGACCCAGTACTTC; CDR3: CAWRDRGQTQYF
size: .; D: .; J: TRBJ2-5; V: TRBV19; DNA: TGTGCCAGTAGTAGACGGGACCTAGGGGAGACCCAGTACTTC; CDR3: CASSRRDLGETQYF
size: .; D: .; J: TRBJ2-1; V: TRBV6-4; DNA: TGTGCCAGCAGTGATTCTTCGGCGGGATCATACAATGAGCAGTTCTTC; CDR3: CASSDSSAGSYNEQFF
size: once; D: .; J: TRBJ1-5; V: TRBV18; DNA: TGTGCCAGCTCACACACCCAAGACGGGGGTCAGCCCCAGCATTTT; CDR3: CASSHTQDGGQPQHF
size: .; D: TRBD1; J: TRBJ2-7; V: TRBV7-9; DNA: TGTGCCAGCAGCTTAGCACCCGGACAGGGGGAGCAGTACTTC; CDR3: CASSLAPGQGEQYF
size: .; D: TRBD1; J: TRBJ2-4; V: TRBV18; DNA: TGTGCCAGCTCACCAGACAGGGGGCGCGGGGACATTCAGTACTTC; CDR3: CASSPDRGRGDIQYF
size: .; D: .; J: TRBJ1-1; V: TRBV19; DNA: TGTGCCAGTAGCCCCTCCCTCGGACAAAGAACTGGGGCTTTCTTT; CDR3: CASSPSLGQRTGAFF
size: .; D: TRBD1; J: TRBJ1-1; V: TRBV7-9; DNA: TGTGCCAGCGCAGCGGACAGGCGGGAGGGAGCTTTCTTT; CDR3: CASAADRREGAFF
size: .; D: TRBD2; J: TRBJ2-1; V: TRBV11-2; DNA: TGTGCCAGCAGCCAGGAGACTAGCGGGAGCCGCGGTGAGCAGTTCTTC; CDR3: CASSQETSGSRGEQFF
size: few; D: .; J: TRBJ2-1; V: TRBV10-3; DNA: TGTGCCATCAGTGAGTCTCGGGGGGCCGTCGATGAGCAGTTCTTC; CDR3: CAISESRGAVDEQFF
size: .; D: TRBD1; J: TRBJ1-5; V: TRBV28; DNA: TGTGCCAGCTTTGACAGGGGATATCAGCCCCAGCATTTT; CDR3: CASFDRGYQPQHF
size: .; D: .; J: TRBJ2-2; V: TRBV29-1; DNA: TGCAGCGTTGGACTGTCAGGGGAGCTGTTTTTT; CDR3: CSVGLSGELFF
size: .; D: TRBD1; J: TRBJ2-5; V: TRBV15; DNA: TGTGCCACCAGCAGAGACAGGGGGCGAGGAGAGACCCAGTACTTC; CDR3: CATSRDRGRGETQYF